Below are 27 T cell receptor beta chains sequenced from a single sample in a study of human T cells and chemical hapten exposure. TCRdb re-called the RACE reads through MiXCR, storing one row per CDR3 protein. The table shows 330,000 or so distinct CDR3 sequences, with around 6% occurring only once. Time point noted: patch test 2, 6 weeks after DPC sensitization. Treatment meaning: therapeutic diphenylcyclopropenone sensitization with weekly scalp DPC. This specimen consisted of whole blood, obtained in connection with sensitization to the hapten diphenylcyclopropenone (DPC). Receptors were obtained from a woman under 30 with alopecia areata. Some clones in this sample may be carry-over from other donors' samples.

This chain uses TRBV7-2 with TRBJ2-3; 10 bases match TRBD2. Unmatched junction bases numbered 9, after V lost 6 bases and J lost 9 bases. CDR3 size: 14 residues. Germline CDR1 SGHTA, CDR2 FQGNSA. The CDR3 nucleotides read TGTGCCAGCAGAGTAGCGGGGGGCCCCAGCACGCAGTATTTT. Translating gives CASRVAGGPSTQYF.

There are a few counts of this clonotype. V and J are TRBV10-3 and TRBJ1-6, with 7 nucleotides matching TRBD1. Germline V gene lookup returns CDR1 ENHRY and CDR2 SYGVKD. CDR3 length: 17 amino acids. After removal of 7 bases from V and 0 bases from J, the junction contained 9 bases not matched to a gene. CDR3 residues: CAIKGTASSSYNSPLHF. CDR3 nucleotides: TGTGCCATCAAGGGGACAGCCTCGAGCTCCTATAATTCACCCCTCCACTTT.

This clonotype was counted many times. The V and J genes are TRBV7-9 and TRBJ1-1, with D perhaps TRBD1 (5 bases). There are 14 residues in the CDR3. Germline CDR1 SEHNR, CDR2 FQNEAQ (reference sequence). Trimming removed 4 bases at V and 0 bases at J, with 9 bases between. The CDR3 region has the DNA TGTGCCAGCAGCTCCAGGACACTGAACACTGAAGCTTTCTTT. It yields the protein CASSSRTLNTEAFF.

This clonotype was seen ten or more times. The chain joins TRBV28 to TRBJ1-1; D is uncertain. CDR3 length equals 11 residues. CDR1 is MDHEN, CDR2 SYDVKM, per germline. The V gene lost 4 bases and the J gene lost 1 base, with 1 base spanning the gap. The CDR3: CASSWNTEAFF. The CDR3 DNA follows: TGTGCCAGCAGTTGGAACACTGAAGCTTTCTTT.

This chain links TRBV5-1 with TRBJ1-5; TRBD1 might be the D (5 bases). The V end lost 5 bases, the J end lost 5 bases, and 17 bases lay between the germline ends. There are 15 residues in the CDR3. Germline CDR1 reads SGHRS; CDR2 reads YFSETQ. CDR3 loop: CASSPTGTWDQPQHF. CDR3 nucleotide sequence: TGCGCCAGCAGTCCGACCGGGACGTGGGATCAGCCCCAGCATTTT.

This clonotype was counted many times. The rearrangement joins TRBV2 to TRBJ1-2; 7 nucleotides agree with TRBD1. This CDR3 has 16 amino acids. The V and J ends lost 9 bases and 3 bases, in that order; junction bases with no gene match: 16. CDR1 SNHLY and CDR2 FYNNEI come from the germline V gene. The CDR3 DNA is TGTGCCAGTAAGGATACCGGGACAGCTCTGTACTATGGCTACACCTTC. Translating gives CASKDTGTALYYGYTF.

This clonotype turned up a few times. The chain is built from TRBV3-1 and TRBJ2-1, with 14 bases fitting TRBD2. Germline V gene data show CDR1 as LGHDT and CDR2 as YNNKEL (reference sequence). The CDR3 runs 16 residues. V trimming: 3 bases; J trimming: 8 bases; junction bases outside the gene matches: 6. The CDR3 bases are TGTGCCAGCAGCCATTTGACTAGCGGGGGGGCGGATGAGCAGTTCTTC. It encodes CASSHLTSGGADEQFF.

This clonotype has a count of ten or more. CDR3 in amino acids: CASSLSSGFNQPQHF. The CDR3 nucleotides are TGTGCCAGCAGCTTATCGTCAGGGTTTAATCAGCCCCAGCATTTT. V gene TRBV7-6 combines with J gene TRBJ1-5; TRBD1 is a possible D gene (5 bases). Germline values: CDR1 SGHVS, CDR2 FNYEAQ. The CDR3 extends over 15 amino acids. Trimming cost V 2 bases and J 4 bases, with 12 bases left between them.

This clonotype has at least ten counts. The gene calls are TRBV6-5 and TRBJ1-5; unclear D gene. CDR1 is MNHEY, CDR2 SVGAGI, per germline. V was clipped by 6 bases and J by 2 bases, with 8 bases between them. The CDR3 consists of 13 residues. The CDR3 nucleotides read TGTGCCAGCAGCGATGGCGGCAATCAGCCCCAGCATTTT. Encoded protein: CASSDGGNQPQHF.

This clonotype was detected many times. This chain links TRBV20-1 with TRBJ1-2, with 7 positions matching TRBD1. Looked up from germline, CDR1 is DFQATT and CDR2 is SNEGSKA (reference sequence). V shed 2 bases and J 6 bases; nucleotides not matched to a gene: 3. The length of the CDR3 is 12 residues. The CDR3 loop is CSARTQGNGYTF. The DNA of the CDR3 is TGCAGTGCTAGAACACAGGGGAATGGCTACACCTTC.

This chain joins TRBV4-3 and TRBJ1-2; 8 bases are a match to TRBD1. Germline CDR1 and CDR2: LGHNA and YSLEER. The CDR3 totals 16 residues. V lost 5 bases to trimming and J lost 2 bases; unmatched junction nucleotides: 10. The CDR3 region is CASSGFEAGGNYGYTF. DNA of the CDR3: TGCGCCAGCAGCGGGTTCGAGGCAGGGGGCAACTATGGCTACACCTTC.

This clonotype was observed a handful of times. The rearrangement uses TRBV3-1 and TRBJ2-7, with TRBD1 matching over 7 bases. CDR3 length: 12 residues. V lost 6 bases to trimming and J lost 5 bases; unmatched junction nucleotides: 4. Germline V lookup: CDR1 LGHDT, CDR2 YNNKEL (reference sequence). The CDR3 region has the DNA TGTGCCAGCAGTCCGACAGGGAACGAGCAGTACTTC. It is translated as CASSPTGNEQYF.

This clonotype showed up just a few times. This rearrangement joins TRBV5-5 to TRBJ2-1; 7 nucleotides match TRBD2. Unmatched junction bases numbered 7, after V lost 0 bases and J lost 4 bases. The CDR3 has 16 residues. The V gene's germline CDR1 is SGHKS and CDR2 YYEKEE (reference sequence). In DNA, the CDR3 is TGTGCCAGCAGCTTGGGTCAGCGGGGCCGATACAATGAGCAGTTCTTC. Its protein product is CASSLGQRGRYNEQFF.

This clonotype was counted between two and nine times. J is TRBJ2-4 and V is TRBV6-2 or TRBV6-3; D gene uncertain. This CDR3 is 12 amino acids long. Germline V gene lookup returns CDR1 MNHEY and CDR2 SVGEGT. Trimming took 5 bases from V and 3 from J, leaving 5 bases between them. The CDR3 region has the DNA TGTGCCAGCAGTCCAAGCAAAAACATTCAGTACTTC. Translating gives CASSPSKNIQYF.

The chain is built from TRBV6-2 or TRBV6-3 and TRBJ2-6; 10 bases match TRBD1. Germline CDR1 and CDR2: MNHEY and SVGEGT. This CDR3 contains 18 residues. Germline trimming cut 5 bases from V and 0 bases from J; bases unmatched to any gene: 7. The CDR3 region is CASSTGDRGPSGANVLTF. The CDR3 nucleotides read TGTGCCAGCAGTACCGGGGACAGGGGCCCCTCTGGGGCCAACGTCCTGACTTTC.

This clonotype was picked up many times. One end of the junction fails to match germline, which may point to a read error. V is TRBV5-6 and J is TRBJ1-2; the D gene is possibly TRBD1 (5 bases). The CDR3 runs to 15 residues. CDR1 and CDR2 from the germline V gene are SGHDT and YYEEEE. The CDR3 DNA sequence: TGTGCCAGCAGCTTGACCGGGAAACAGGTCTATCGCTACACCTTC. Translating it yields CASSLTGKQVYRYTF.

This clonotype was observed many times. V is TRBV9 and J is TRBJ2-7; 8 bases agree with TRBD1. The CDR3 is 16 residues long. Germline loops: CDR1 SGDLS, CDR2 YYNGEE. The J segment lost 3 bases and the V segment lost 2 bases, leaving 10 bases of the junction unmatched. The CDR3 region is CASSVEGTGYHYEQYF. The CDR3 DNA reads as TGTGCCAGCAGCGTCGAAGGGACAGGTTACCACTACGAGCAGTACTTC.

This clonotype has only a few counts. V is TRBV6-2 or TRBV6-3 and J is TRBJ2-1; TRBD2 matches 7 bases. Germline CDR1 is MNHEY and CDR2 is SVGEGT. The V segment lost 6 bases and the J segment 6 bases; nucleotides outside the gene matches: 11. This CDR3 is 15 amino acids long. Here the CDR3 reads CASSWGGVAGNEQFF. The CDR3, as DNA: TGTGCCAGCAGCTGGGGGGGAGTAGCCGGCAATGAGCAGTTCTTC.

This clonotype has at least ten counts. The gene calls are TRBV20-1 and TRBJ2-1; 8 bases map to TRBD2. Germline-derived CDR1 and CDR2 are DFQATT and SNEGSKA (reference sequence). CDR3 length equals 18 residues. With 1 base clipped from V and 8 bases from J, the junction kept 19 bases outside the gene matches. The CDR3 nucleotides read TGCAGTGCTAGAGTCACGGGGAGTAGCGGGGTTGGCTTAGATGAGCAGTTCTTC. It encodes CSARVTGSSGVGLDEQFF.

This sequence joins TRBV5-5 and TRBJ2-3, with 12 nucleotides matching TRBD2. V lost 4 bases and J lost 4; bases outside the gene matches: 13. Germline V CDR1 and CDR2: SGHKS, YYEKEE (reference sequence). This CDR3 has 18 residues. DNA for the CDR3: TGTGCCAGCAGCACTCGAGGACTAGCGGGGTGGGCCGCAGATACGCAGTATTTT. This gives the protein CASSTRGLAGWAADTQYF.

V usage is TRBV5-6 and J usage is TRBJ1-5; no reliable D call. CDR3 length equals 14 residues. V was shortened by 2 bases and J by 2 bases, with 8 bases between the two germline ends. Germline CDR1 SGHDT, CDR2 YYEEEE. The CDR3 spells CASSFWMGNQPQHF. The CDR3 bases are TGTGCCAGCAGCTTTTGGATGGGCAATCAGCCCCAGCATTTT. Full variable domain (remainder filled in from reference TRBV5-6 and TRBJ1-5): DAGVTQSPTHLIKTRGQQVTLRCSPKSGHDTVSWYQQALGQGPQFIFQYYEEEERQRGNFPDRFSGHQFPNYSSELNVNALLLGDSALYLCASSFWMGNQPQHFGDGTRLSIL.

The chain combines TRBV7-2 with TRBJ2-2; D may be TRBD1 (5 bases). V dropped 1 base and J dropped 1 base, with 13 bases sitting between them. CDR3 size: 17 residues. Germline values: CDR1 SGHTA, CDR2 FQGNSA. The DNA for the CDR3 is TGTGCCAGCAGCTTAGACCTTATCCAGGGGAACACCGGGGAGCTGTTTTTT. Its translation is CASSLDLIQGNTGELFF.

This clonotype occurred many times. The chain carries TRBV5-1 and TRBJ1-2; possibly TRBD1 for D (6 bases). Germline V gene data show CDR1 as SGHRS and CDR2 as YFSETQ. This CDR3 contains 15 residues. Trimming took 4 bases from V and 6 from J, leaving 19 bases between them. The CDR3: CASSLTGAGVDGYTF. CDR3 in DNA: TGCGCCAGCAGCCTGACAGGTGCCGGAGTGGATGGCTACACCTTC.

This clonotype occurred many times. This rearrangement joins TRBV3-1 to TRBJ1-1; D remains ambiguous. CDR3 length: 11 residues. The V gene lost 3 bases and the J gene lost 5 bases, with 4 bases spanning the gap. The germline CDR1 and CDR2 sequences are LGHDT and YNNKEL (reference sequence). CDR3 in amino acids: CASSQETEAFF. CDR3 bases: TGTGCCAGCAGCCAGGAGACTGAAGCTTTCTTT.

This clonotype was recorded a few times. The J gene is TRBJ1-5, the V gene TRBV5-6; 7 bases fit TRBD1. J gave up 5 bases and V 0 bases, and 8 bases lay outside the gene matches. Germline V gives CDR1 SGHDT, CDR2 YYEEEE. The CDR3 runs to 16 residues. The CDR3 DNA reads as TGTGCCAGCAGCTTGGCCAGGGAGGGGGCGGATCAGCCCCAGCATTTT. This translates into CASSLAREGADQPQHF.

Details on this clonotype: A clone one base away is much larger, so this may be a read error. J is TRBJ1-1 and V is TRBV3-1, with D hard to call. The V gene lost 9 bases and the J gene lost 5 bases, with 19 bases spanning the gap. Germline V gene data show CDR1 as LGHDT and CDR2 as YNNKEL (reference sequence). CDR3 size: 14 residues. CDR3 sequence: CARSSSEGRTEAFF. The CDR3, as DNA: TGTGCCAGAAGCTCATCGGAGGGAAGGACTGAAGCTTTCTTT. Complete variable domain (other parts from reference TRBV3-1 and TRBJ1-1): DTAVSQTPKYLVTQMGNDKSIKCEQNLGHDTMYWYKQDSKKFLKIMFSYNNKELIINETVPNRFSPKSPDKAHLNLHINSLELGDSAVYFCARSSSEGRTEAFFGQGTRLTVV.

In this sample, this clonotype turned up a few times. The V call is TRBV2, the J call TRBJ1-4; D unresolved. The CDR3 contains 14 residues. CDR1 and CDR2 from the germline V gene are SNHLY and FYNNEI. V was pared by 6 bases and J by 5 bases, with 13 bases between. DNA for the CDR3: TGTGCCAGCAGCCTTGAGACCCGAAATGAAAAACTGTTTTTT. Amino acids: CASSLETRNEKLFF. The whole variable domain, filled in from reference TRBV2 and TRBJ1-4, reads EPEVTQTPSHQVTQMGQEVILRCVPISNHLYFYWYRQILGQKVEFLVSFYNNEISEKSEIFDDQFSVERPDGSNFTLKIRSTKLEDSAMYFCASSLETRNEKLFFGSGTQLSVL.